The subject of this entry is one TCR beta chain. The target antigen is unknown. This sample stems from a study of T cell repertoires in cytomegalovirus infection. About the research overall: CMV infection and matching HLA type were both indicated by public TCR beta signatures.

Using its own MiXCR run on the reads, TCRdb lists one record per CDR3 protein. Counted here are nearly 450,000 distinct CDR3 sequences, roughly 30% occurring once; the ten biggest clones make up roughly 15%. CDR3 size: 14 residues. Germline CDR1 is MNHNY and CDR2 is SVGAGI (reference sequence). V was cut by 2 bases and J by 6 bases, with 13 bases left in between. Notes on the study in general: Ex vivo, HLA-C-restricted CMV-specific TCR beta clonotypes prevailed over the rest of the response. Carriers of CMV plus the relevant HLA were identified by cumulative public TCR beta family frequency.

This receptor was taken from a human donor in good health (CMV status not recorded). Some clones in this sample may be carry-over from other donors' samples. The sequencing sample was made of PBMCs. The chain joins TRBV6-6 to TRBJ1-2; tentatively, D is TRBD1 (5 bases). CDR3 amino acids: CASSYEGRGNGYTF. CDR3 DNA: TGTGCCAGCAGTTACGAGGGGCGGGGTAATGGCTACACCTTC.